This TCR beta chain was profiled in a study of cytomegalovirus exposure and HLA in healthy donors. Study results and limitations: In an earlier analysis, about 87% or about 30%: the productive usage of most TCR beta V segments. There were some V segments, including TRBV6-2 and TRBV6-3, excluded as indistinguishable. Later analysis placed DRB1 highest and HLA-C lowest in TCR association rates, which differed by HLA locus. With further analysis later on, most CMV-associated TCR beta chains appeared HLA-restricted.

Germline lookup yields CDR1 SGHDN and CDR2 FVKESK. Trimming took 1 base from V and 11 from J, leaving 11 bases between them. This CDR3 comprises 12 residues. The PCR was carried out with 60 Vbeta primers and 13 Jbeta primers. Some clones are missing from TCRdb's copy, which holds only in-frame ones; the method was immunoSEQ multiplex PCR. Here the sample spans about 77,000 clones, around 78% being singletons. As for this clone: Antigen unknown.

J is TRBJ1-1 and V is TRBV14; TRBD1 is a possible D gene (6 bases). Sequencing was carried out using PBMCs. The clonotype comes from a man in his forties or fifties in good health and CMV-seronegative. The CDR3 protein is CASSQGGQGAFF. The DNA of the CDR3 is TGTGCCAGCAGCCAAGGGGGACAAGGCGCTTTCTTT.